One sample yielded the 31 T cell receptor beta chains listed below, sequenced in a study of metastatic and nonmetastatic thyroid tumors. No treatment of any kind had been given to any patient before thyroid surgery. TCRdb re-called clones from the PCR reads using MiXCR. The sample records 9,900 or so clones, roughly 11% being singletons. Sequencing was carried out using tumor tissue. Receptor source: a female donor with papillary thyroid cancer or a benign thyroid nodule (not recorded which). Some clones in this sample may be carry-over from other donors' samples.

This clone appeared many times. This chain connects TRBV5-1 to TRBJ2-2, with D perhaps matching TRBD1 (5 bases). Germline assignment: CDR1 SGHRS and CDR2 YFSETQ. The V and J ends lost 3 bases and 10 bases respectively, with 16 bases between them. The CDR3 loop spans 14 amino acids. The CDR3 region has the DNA TGCGCCAGCAGCTCAACTGGGGCCAGCCTGGAGCTGTTTTTT. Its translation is CASSSTGASLELFF.

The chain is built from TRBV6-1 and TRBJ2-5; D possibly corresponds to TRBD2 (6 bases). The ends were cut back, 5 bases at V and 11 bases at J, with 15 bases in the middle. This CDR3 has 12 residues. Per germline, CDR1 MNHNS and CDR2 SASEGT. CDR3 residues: CASSTPGDGQYF. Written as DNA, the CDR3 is TGTGCCAGCAGTACGCCGGGGGACGGACAGTACTTC.

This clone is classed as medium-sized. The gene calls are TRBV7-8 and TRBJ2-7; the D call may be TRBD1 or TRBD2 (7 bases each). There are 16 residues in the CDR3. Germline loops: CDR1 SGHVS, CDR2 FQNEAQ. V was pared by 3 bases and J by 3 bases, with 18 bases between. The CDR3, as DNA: TGTGCCAGCAGCTTCCCAGGGGGGGCCCAATTCTACGAGCAGTACTTC. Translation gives CASSFPGGAQFYEQYF.

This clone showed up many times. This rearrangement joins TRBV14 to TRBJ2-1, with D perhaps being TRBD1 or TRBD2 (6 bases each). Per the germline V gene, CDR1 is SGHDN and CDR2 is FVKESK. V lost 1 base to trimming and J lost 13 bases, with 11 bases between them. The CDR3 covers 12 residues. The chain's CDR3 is CASSQGWGAQFF. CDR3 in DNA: TGTGCCAGCAGCCAAGGATGGGGGGCCCAGTTCTTC.

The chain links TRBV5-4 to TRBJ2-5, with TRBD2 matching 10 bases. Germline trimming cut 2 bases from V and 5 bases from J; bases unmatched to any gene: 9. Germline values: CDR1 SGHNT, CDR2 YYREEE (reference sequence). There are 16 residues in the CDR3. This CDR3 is CASSFGLADLRETQYF. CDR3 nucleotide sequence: TGTGCCAGCAGCTTTGGACTAGCGGATCTTAGGGAGACCCAGTACTTC.

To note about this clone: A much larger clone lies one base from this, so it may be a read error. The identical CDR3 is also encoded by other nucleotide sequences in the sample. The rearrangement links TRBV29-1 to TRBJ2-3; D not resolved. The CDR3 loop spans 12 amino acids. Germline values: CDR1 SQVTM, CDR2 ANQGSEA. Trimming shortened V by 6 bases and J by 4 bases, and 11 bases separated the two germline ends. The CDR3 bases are TGCAGCGTCGAGAATCCCGCAGATACGCAGTATTTT. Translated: CSVENPADTQYF.

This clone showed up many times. Here the CDR3 DNA reads TGTGCCAGCAGCCAAGGGACAGGGAACACCGGGGAGCTGTTTTTT. Its protein is CASSQGTGNTGELFF. The chain employs TRBV3-1 and TRBJ2-2; 7 bases match TRBD1. The CDR3 totals 15 residues. Trimming removed 1 base from V and 1 base from J; junction bases left unmatched: 0. Germline assignment: CDR1 LGHDT and CDR2 YNNKEL (reference sequence).

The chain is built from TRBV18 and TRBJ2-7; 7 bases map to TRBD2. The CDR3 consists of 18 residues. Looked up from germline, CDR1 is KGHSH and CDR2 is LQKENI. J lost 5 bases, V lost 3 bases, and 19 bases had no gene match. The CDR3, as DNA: TGTGCCAGCTCACCTCCCAGGTTAGGGTTGCGGGAGTTCAACGAGCAGTACTTC. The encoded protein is CASSPPRLGLREFNEQYF.

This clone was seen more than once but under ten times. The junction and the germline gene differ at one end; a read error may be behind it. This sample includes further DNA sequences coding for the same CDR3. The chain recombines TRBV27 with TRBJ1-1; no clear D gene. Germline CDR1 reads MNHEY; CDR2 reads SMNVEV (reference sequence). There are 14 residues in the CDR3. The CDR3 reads CASSLSPGIPEAFF. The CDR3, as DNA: TGTGCCAGTAGTTTATCTCCGGGAATCCCTGAAGCTTTCTTT.

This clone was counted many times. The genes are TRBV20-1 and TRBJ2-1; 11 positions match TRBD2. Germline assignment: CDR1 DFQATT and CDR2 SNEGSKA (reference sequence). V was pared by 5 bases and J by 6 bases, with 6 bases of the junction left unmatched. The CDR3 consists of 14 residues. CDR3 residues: CSAETSGVVNEQFF. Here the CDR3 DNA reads TGCAGTGCTGAGACTAGCGGGGTCGTCAATGAGCAGTTCTTC.

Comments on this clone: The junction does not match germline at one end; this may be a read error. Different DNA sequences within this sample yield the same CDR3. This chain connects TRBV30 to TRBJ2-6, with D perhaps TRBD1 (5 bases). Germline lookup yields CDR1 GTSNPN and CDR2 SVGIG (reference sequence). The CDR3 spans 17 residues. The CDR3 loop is CAWSGTVQSSGANVLTF. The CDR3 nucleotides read TGTGCCTGGAGTGGTACCGTACAGAGCTCTGGGGCCAACGTCCTTACCTTC. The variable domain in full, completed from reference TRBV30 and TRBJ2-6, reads SQTIHQWPATLVQPVGSPLSLECTVEGTSNPNLYWYRQAAGRGLQLLFYSVGIGQISSEVPQNLSASRPQDRQFILSSKKLLLSDSGFYLCAWSGTVQSSGANVLTFGAGSRLTVL.

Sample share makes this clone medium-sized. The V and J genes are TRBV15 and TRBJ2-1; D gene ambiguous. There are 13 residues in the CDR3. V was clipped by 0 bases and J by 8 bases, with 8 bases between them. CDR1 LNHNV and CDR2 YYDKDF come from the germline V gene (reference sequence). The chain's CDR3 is CATSRDPEDEQFF. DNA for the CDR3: TGTGCCACCAGCAGAGATCCCGAGGATGAGCAGTTCTTC.

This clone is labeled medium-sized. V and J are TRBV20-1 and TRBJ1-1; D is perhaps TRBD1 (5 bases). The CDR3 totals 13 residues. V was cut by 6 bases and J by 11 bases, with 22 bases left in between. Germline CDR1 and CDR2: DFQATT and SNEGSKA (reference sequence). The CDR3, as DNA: TGCAGTGCAATGGGGCCGGGACTCCTAATGGCTTTCTTT. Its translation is CSAMGPGLLMAFF.

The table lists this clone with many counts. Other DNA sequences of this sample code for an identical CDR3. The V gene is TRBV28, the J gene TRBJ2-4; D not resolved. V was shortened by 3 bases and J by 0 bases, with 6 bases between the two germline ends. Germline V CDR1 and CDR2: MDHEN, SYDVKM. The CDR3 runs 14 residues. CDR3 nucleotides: TGTGCCAGCAGTTTTGCGTTAGCCAAAAACATTCAGTACTTC. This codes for CASSFALAKNIQYF.

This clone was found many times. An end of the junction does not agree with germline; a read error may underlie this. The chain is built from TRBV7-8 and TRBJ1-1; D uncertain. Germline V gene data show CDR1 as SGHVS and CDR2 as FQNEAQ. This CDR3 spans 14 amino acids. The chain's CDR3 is CASGLGPGGTEAFF. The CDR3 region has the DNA TGTGCCAGCGGCTTAGGTCCGGGAGGCACTGAAGCTTTCTTT.

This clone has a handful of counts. The CDR3 sequence is CASARGGSQEAQYF. Here the CDR3 DNA reads TGTGCCAGCGCTAGGGGGGGGAGCCAAGAGGCTCAGTACTTC. The V gene is TRBV6-1, the J gene TRBJ2-5, with D perhaps TRBD2 (7 bases). The germline V and J ends were trimmed by 8 bases and 11 bases, with 24 bases remaining between them. The germline CDR1 and CDR2 sequences are MNHNS and SASEGT. CDR3 length: 14 residues.

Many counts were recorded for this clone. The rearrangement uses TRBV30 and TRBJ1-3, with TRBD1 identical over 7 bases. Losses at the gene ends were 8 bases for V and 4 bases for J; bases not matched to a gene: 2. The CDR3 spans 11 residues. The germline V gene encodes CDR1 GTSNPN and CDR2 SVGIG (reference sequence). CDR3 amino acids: CAGDRGNTIYF. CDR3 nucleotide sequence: TGTGCCGGGGACAGAGGAAACACCATATATTTT.

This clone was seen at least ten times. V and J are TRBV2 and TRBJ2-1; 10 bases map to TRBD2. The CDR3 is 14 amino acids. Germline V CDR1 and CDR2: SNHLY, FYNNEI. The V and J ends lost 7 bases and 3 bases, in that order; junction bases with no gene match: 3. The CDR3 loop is CASILAGDYNEQFF. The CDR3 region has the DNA TGTGCCAGCATCCTAGCGGGGGACTACAATGAGCAGTTCTTC.

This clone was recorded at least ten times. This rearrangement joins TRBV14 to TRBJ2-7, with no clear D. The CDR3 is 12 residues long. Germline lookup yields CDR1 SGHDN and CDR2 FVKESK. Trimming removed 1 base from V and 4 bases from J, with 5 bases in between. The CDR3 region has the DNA TGTGCCAGCAGCCAAGGGAATTACGAGCAGTACGTC. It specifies CASSQGNYEQYV.

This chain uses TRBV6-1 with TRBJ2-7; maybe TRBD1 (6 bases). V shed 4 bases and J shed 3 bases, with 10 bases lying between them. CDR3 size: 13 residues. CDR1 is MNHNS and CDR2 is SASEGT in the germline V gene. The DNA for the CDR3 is TGTGCCAGCAGTGTACAGGGTAGCTACGAGCAGTACTTC. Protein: CASSVQGSYEQYF.

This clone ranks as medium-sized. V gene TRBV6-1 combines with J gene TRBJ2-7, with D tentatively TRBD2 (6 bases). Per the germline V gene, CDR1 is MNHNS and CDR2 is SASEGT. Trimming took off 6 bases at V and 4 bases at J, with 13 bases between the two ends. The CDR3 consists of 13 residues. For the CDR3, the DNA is TGTGCCAGCAGCCGGGACTCATTTTACGAGCAGTACGTC. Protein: CASSRDSFYEQYV.

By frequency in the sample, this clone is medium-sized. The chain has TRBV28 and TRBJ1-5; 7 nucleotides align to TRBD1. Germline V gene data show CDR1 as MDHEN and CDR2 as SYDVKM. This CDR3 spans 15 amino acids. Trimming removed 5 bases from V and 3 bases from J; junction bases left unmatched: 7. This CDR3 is CASSPQTGYNQPQHF. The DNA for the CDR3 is TGTGCCAGCAGTCCTCAGACAGGGTACAATCAGCCCCAGCATTTT.

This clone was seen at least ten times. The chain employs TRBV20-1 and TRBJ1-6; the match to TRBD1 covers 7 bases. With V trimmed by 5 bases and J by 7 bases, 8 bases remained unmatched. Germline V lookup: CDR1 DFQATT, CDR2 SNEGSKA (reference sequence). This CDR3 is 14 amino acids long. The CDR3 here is CSAYLGTANSPLHF. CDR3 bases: TGCAGTGCTTACCTTGGGACAGCAAATTCACCCCTCCACTTT.

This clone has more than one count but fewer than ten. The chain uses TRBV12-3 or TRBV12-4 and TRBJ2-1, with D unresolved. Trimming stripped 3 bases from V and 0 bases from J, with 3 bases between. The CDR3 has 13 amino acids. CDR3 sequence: CASSFPSYNEQFF. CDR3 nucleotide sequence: TGTGCCAGCAGTTTCCCCTCCTACAATGAGCAGTTCTTC.

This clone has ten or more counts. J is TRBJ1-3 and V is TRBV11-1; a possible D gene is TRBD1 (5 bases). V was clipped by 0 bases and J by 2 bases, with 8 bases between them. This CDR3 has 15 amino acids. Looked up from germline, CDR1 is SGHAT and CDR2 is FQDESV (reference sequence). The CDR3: CASSLAGEPGNTIYF. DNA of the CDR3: TGTGCCAGCAGCTTAGCGGGGGAGCCTGGAAACACCATATATTTT. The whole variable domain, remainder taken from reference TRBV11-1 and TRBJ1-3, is EAEVAQSPRYKITEKSQAVAFWCDPISGHATLYWYRQILGQGPELLVQFQDESVVDDSQLPKDRFSAERLKGVDSTLKIQPAELGDSAMYLCASSLAGEPGNTIYFGEGSWLTVV.

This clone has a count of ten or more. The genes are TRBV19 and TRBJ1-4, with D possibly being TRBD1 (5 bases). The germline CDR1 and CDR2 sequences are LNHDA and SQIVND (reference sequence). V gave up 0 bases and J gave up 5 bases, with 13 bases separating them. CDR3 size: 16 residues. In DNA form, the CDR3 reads TGTGCCAGTAGTATAGAAGGCAGGGTAACGAATGAAAAACTGTTTTTT. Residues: CASSIEGRVTNEKLFF.

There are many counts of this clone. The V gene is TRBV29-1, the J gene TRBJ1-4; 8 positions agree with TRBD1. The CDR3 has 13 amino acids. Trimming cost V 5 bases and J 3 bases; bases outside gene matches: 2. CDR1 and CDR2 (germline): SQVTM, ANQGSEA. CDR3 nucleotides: TGCAGCGTTCGGACAGGGTCTAATGAAAAACTGTTTTTT. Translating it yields CSVRTGSNEKLFF.

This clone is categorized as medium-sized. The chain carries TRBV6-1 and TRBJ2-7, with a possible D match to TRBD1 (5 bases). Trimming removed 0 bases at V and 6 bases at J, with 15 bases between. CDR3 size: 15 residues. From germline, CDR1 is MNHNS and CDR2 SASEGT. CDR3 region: CASSEAWAGSTEQYF. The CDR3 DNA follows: TGTGCCAGCAGTGAAGCTTGGGCAGGGTCGACCGAGCAGTACTTC.

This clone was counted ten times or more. The CDR3 here is CASSRDSNSPLHF. The CDR3, as DNA: TGTGCCAGCTCACGGGACAGCAATTCACCCCTCCACTTT. V and J are TRBV18 and TRBJ1-6; 7 bases align to TRBD1. V shed 4 bases, J shed 7 bases, and the junction held 1 base outside the gene matches. This CDR3 has 13 amino acids. Germline CDR1 is KGHSH and CDR2 is LQKENI.

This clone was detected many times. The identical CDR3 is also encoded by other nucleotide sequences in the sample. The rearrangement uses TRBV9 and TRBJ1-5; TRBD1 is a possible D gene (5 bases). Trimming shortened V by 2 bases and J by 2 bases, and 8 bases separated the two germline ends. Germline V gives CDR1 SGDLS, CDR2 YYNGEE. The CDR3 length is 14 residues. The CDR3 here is CASSVGGGNQPQHF. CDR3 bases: TGTGCCAGCAGCGTGGGGGGAGGCAATCAGCCCCAGCATTTT.

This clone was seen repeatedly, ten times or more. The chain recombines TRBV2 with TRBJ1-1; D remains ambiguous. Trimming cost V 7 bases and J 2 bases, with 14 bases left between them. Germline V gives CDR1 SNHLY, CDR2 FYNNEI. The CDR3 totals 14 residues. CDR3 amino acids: CASIQNEGNTEAFF. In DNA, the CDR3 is TGTGCCAGCATCCAAAATGAGGGTAACACTGAAGCTTTCTTT.